The rows below give T cell receptor beta chains drawn from one sample of a study of read filtering for tumor transcriptome and immune sequencing. Each CDR3 protein gets one entry after TCRdb re-called the reads with MiXCR. The sample includes some 38,000 distinct CDR3 sequences, about 11% of them seen just once. The source material was a population of CD138-negative cells sorted from bone marrow. The receptors were sampled from a donor aged 40 or older with multiple myeloma. Both conserved end residues are trimmed from each CDR3. D genes are given only for firm matches.

j_gene | d_gene | v_gene | CDR3aa
TRBJ2-2 | . | TRBV28 | ASTSGACTGELF
TRBJ2-3 | TRBD1 | TRBV29-1 | SVRTGAIEGTQY
TRBJ2-2 | TRBD1 | TRBV29-1 | SASVQGDTGELF
TRBJ2-2 | . | TRBV2 | ASSEGEIPGTGELF
TRBJ2-1 | . | TRBV20-1 | SAMWNNEQF
TRBJ1-1 | TRBD1 | TRBV11-1 | ASSPDRAPTEAF
TRBJ2-1 | . | TRBV19 | ASSQGGMINNEQF
TRBJ1-1 | . | TRBV7-8 | ASSIHTENTEAF
TRBJ1-1 | . | TRBV18 | ASSDVQGTEAF
TRBJ1-1 | . | TRBV20-1 | SARDWQHTEAF
TRBJ2-2 | . | TRBV9 | ASTQEGEDSGELF
TRBJ2-3 | TRBD2 | TRBV7-2 | ASSLTSGGSDTQY
TRBJ2-6 | . | TRBV20-1 | SARVGESGANVLT
TRBJ2-5 | TRBD2 | TRBV20-1 | SARDPERGDKETQY
TRBJ2-7 | . | TRBV19 | ASSPRGLSYEQY
TRBJ2-1 | . | TRBV20-1 | SARRGFDEQF
TRBJ2-6 | . | TRBV7-2 | ASSRDRLANVLT
TRBJ2-3 | TRBD1 | TRBV7-9 | ASSLHRGTAYTDTQY
TRBJ1-5 | TRBD1 | TRBV28 | ASSVLTGGNQPQH
TRBJ1-4 | . | TRBV29-1 | SAQRGTSEKLF
TRBJ2-5 | . | TRBV6-1 | ASMLTRLVETQY
TRBJ2-3 | . | TRBV20-1 | SARGGADTQY
TRBJ2-1 | TRBD2 | TRBV29-1 | SVGGVGGGALNEQF
TRBJ2-1 | TRBD2 | TRBV7-6 | ASSSRLAEANEQF
TRBJ2-2 | TRBD2 | TRBV6-5 | ASRDATTGGTGELF
TRBJ2-3 | TRBD2 | TRBV28 | ASGLAGVSDTQY
TRBJ2-1 | TRBD2 | TRBV19 | ASSIWLAGVNEQF
TRBJ2-7 | . | TRBV11-2 | ASSFGFDTEQY
TRBJ2-1 | . | TRBV9 | ASSVAGSYNEQF
TRBJ2-1 | . | TRBV5-1 | ASSLGAGPSYNEQF
TRBJ2-7 | . | TRBV3-1 | ASSPRGGLEQY